This T cell receptor (beta chain) came from a study of regulatory T cells in long-lasting Graves disease (dated by TCRdb to the early 2020s). Background on the whole study: In the newly diagnosed Graves' disease group, patients had been taking antithyroid drugs for less than 3 months. A total of some 35 samples underwent TCR sequencing, from about 13 patients with persistent Graves' disease and 20 or so patients with newly diagnosed Graves' disease. Peripheral blood TCR sequencing and RNA sequencing compared persistent Graves' disease patients with newly diagnosed Graves' disease patients. The study took place in China and was registered as a clinical trial.

To prepare the library, multiplex PCR was applied. TCRdb names Illumina HiSeq 4000 as the instrument used. TCR beta libraries were built with iRepertoire HTBI primers and Arm-PCR amplification of CDR3 regions. PCR products were gel purified before sequencing. Regarding the original processing steps: Gene usage analysis of CDR3 amino acid clonotypes used the approximately 62 TRBV and about 15 TRBJ segments found across samples. COPE and FqMerger were used to merge filtered high-quality paired reads into contigs. BLAST was used to align contigs to IMGT TRBV, TRBD and TRBJ reference genes, with CDR3 defined following IMGT. Highly expanded clones were defined as clonotypes with a frequency above 0.1%. Shannon entropy served as the measure of repertoire diversity, while the Gini coefficient captured V-J evenness. A clonotype found in more than one individual was treated as public. TCRdb itself trimmed the public reads at Q25 with fastp, ran MiXCR and retained productive beta chains. Rows are combined by CDR3 protein, so each entry shows the most common genes and DNA. TCRdb's processing, not the authors' own work, is the source of the V and J calls. This sample lists more than 300,000 distinct CDR3 sequences; 10% to 15% were detected once. Together, the top ten hold 15% to 20% of the sample.

This specimen's time point label, per the study, means: newly diagnosed GD, antithyroid drugs for less than 3 months. For both TCR sequencing and RNA sequencing, RNA was extracted from PBMCs in TRIzol. Graves' disease was diagnosed according to American Thyroid Association guidelines. Recruitment of patients was carried out at an endocrinology department in Xi'an, China. From each patient, roughly 9 milliliters of peripheral blood was collected into an EDTA anticoagulant tube. PBMCs were isolated by Ficoll Paque Plus density gradient separation without further T cell sorting. An Agilent 2100 Bioanalyzer and agarose gel were used to check RNA quality, and a NanoDrop 2000 was used to measure RNA concentration. Results and caveats for the whole study, not just this receptor: Compared with newly diagnosed patients, persistent Graves' disease patients had lower TCR Shannon entropy and fewer highly expanded clones, which suggests clonal expansion. TRBV28, TRBJ1-2 and TRBJ2-5 were preferentially used in persistent disease, while TRBV20-1 and TRBJ2-1 were favored in newly diagnosed disease. Persistent patients shared more public clonotypes among themselves (fewer than 3,000) than newly diagnosed patients did (over 950). Sequencing and analysis were restricted to the TCR beta chain. The authors noted that the small sample size was a limitation that may lower accuracy. The study examined only peripheral blood because the primary lesion, thyroid tissue, could not be accessed.

From the cysteine through the phenylalanine, the CDR3 covers 15 amino acids. The only DNA kept is the CDR3, 45 bases in frame from the first base. CDR1 and CDR2, looked up from the germline V gene, are MNHEY and SVGEGT. V is clipped by 5 bases and J by 0 bases, and the sequence between their germline boundaries is 14 bases long. Many counts were recorded for this clonotype. The specificity of this receptor is unknown. The input lacks base qualities; no much larger clone sits a single base away. Separately, the same data were catalogued under a study of T cells in Graves' hyperthyroidism and ophthalmopathy. As the second publication notes: Stable Graves' hyperthyroidism was defined as the absence of progression to ophthalmopathy over 18 months of follow-up. Hyperthyroidism patients were newly diagnosed, with disease duration under 2 months, and aged 18 to 65 years. Exclusion was applied to patients with uncontrolled infections, other autoimmune diseases, pregnancy or lactation. Diagnoses relied on clinical symptoms, serum thyroxine and TRAb, thyroid ultrasound and orbital computed tomography. The first round of RT-PCR for the TCR CDR3 was performed with the HTBI primer set and the Qiagen OneStep RT-PCR kit. Most expanded thyroid clonotypes (frequency above 0.001) were also found in blood, which suggests that blood repertoires may mirror thyroid immune responses. A model built on a 13 V-J signature distinguished ophthalmopathy from stable hyperthyroidism, reaching around 87% sensitivity and 81.08% specificity in cross-validation and 80%/75% in testing. In validation, progression to ophthalmopathy was predicted by the model with about 70% sensitivity and around 76% specificity, a median of roughly 6 months before onset. A discovery cohort of approximately 97 patients, 43 with Graves' ophthalmopathy and fewer than 65 with stable Graves' hyperthyroidism, was used to find distinguishing TCR V-J signatures. An independent validation cohort of about 20 hyperthyroidism patients and about 16 patients who later progressed to ophthalmopathy tested prospective prediction of ophthalmopathy. For training and testing, the 100 or so patients in the discovery cohort were randomly divided in a 7:3 ratio. In addition, the study compared T-cell repertoires in thyroid tissue and in blood from six Graves' hyperthyroidism patients. Once sampling was done, hyperthyroidism patients were given methimazole at a starting dose of 30 mg daily, whereas ophthalmopathy patients were given high-dose intravenous methylprednisolone. Libraries were constructed in a second round of multiplex PCR, after which size selection and purification were carried out. The libraries were sequenced on an Illumina HiSeq2000 using paired-end 100 bp reads. Raw data were processed with SOAPnuke, discarding reads with adapters, uncalled bases, mean Phred below 15, or no exact constant-primer or identifier match. High-quality paired reads were merged with COPE v1.2.5, and unique nucleotide sequences were defined as clonotypes. MiTCR v1.1 was used to align clonotypes to the IMGT TRBV, TRBD and TRBJ reference segments. Only V-J combinations with frequency above 0.0001, covering approximately 99% of repertoires, were analysed. A TCS score was defined as the ratio between F50 (clonal expansion) and ExV (chaos), using BLOSUM62-based TCRdist between CDR3 peptides within each V-J. Welch's t-statistics and random forest reduced around 550 V-J features to 13, which were used in a naive Bayes classifier (R e1071). Sample size was not statistically predetermined, and investigators were not blinded to group allocation. According to the paper, TCR Vbeta CDR3 sequencing was carried out on roughly 130 peripheral blood samples, which came from more than 40 ophthalmopathy, under 80 hyperthyroidism and roughly 17 progressor patients.

The clonotype was recovered from a woman aged 18-29 years with Graves disease. Donor details come from another sample of the same person, matched by shared clones. The chain joins TRBV6-2 or TRBV6-3 to TRBJ2-7; a tentative D match to TRBD1 spans 6 bases. This sample comprised peripheral blood mononuclear cells (PBMCs), obtained at new diagnosis, from a patient treated with antithyroid drugs. CDR3 protein: CASSEWGTLSYEQYF. The DNA reads TGTGCCAGCAGTGAATGGGGGACACTCTCCTACGAGCAGTACTTC.